This TCR beta chain was recorded in a study of identical twins' blood T cells. Overall study results and limits: V gene usage reportedly matched far better within twin pairs than unrelated donors.

Both ends of each TCR cDNA library bore sample-specific barcodes. TCRdb re-derived calls from the 5' RACE reads in MiXCR, one entry per CDR3 protein. The data contain 400,000 or so distinct CDR3 sequences, about 28% of them singletons. This clonotype was found a few times. Its target is not known. The three twin pairs were reared together, likely meeting the same infections. CDR3 size: 14 residues. V lost 3 bases and J 3 bases, leaving 12 bases between the germline ends. The germline V gene encodes CDR1 DFQATT and CDR2 SNEGSKA (reference sequence). The clonotype originates from a woman aged 18-55 years in good health. Material: PBMCs. The chain employs TRBV20-1 and TRBJ1-3, with D tentatively TRBD1 (6 bases). CDR3 sequence (DNA): TGCAGTGCTAGGGGTGCGACAGGTGGAAACACCATATATTTT. Translating it yields CSARGATGGNTIYF.